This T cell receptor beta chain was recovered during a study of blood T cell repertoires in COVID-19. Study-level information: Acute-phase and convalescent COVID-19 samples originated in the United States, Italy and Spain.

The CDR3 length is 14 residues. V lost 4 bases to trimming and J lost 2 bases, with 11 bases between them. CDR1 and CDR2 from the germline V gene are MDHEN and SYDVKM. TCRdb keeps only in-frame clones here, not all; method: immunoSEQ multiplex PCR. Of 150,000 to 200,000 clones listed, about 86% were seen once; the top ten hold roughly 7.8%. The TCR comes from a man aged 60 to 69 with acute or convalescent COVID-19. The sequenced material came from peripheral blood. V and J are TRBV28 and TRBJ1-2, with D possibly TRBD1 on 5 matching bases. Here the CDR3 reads CASSSRAGNYGYTF. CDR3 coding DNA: TGTGCCAGCAGTTCCCGGGCAGGGAACTATGGCTACACCTTC.